This TCR beta chain was sequenced in a study of shared clonotypes between healthy human individuals. The germline V gene has CDR1 SEHNR and CDR2 FQNEAQ (reference sequence). The CDR3 totals 14 residues. V gave up 5 bases and J gave up 3 bases, with 12 bases separating them. Generated by immunoSEQ multiplex PCR, the TCRdb table keeps only in-frame clones and is missing some. The data show more than 400,000 clones, roughly 80% seen once. Study conclusions and caveats: Only blood was sampled, and tissue TCR repertoires likely differ from blood ones.

This clone appeared a single time. Its target is unknown. This TCR came from a woman between 40 and 55 years old in good health. Some clones in this sample may be carry-over from other donors' samples. The sequencing sample was made of PBMCs. This sequence joins TRBV7-9 and TRBJ2-3; D might be TRBD2 (5 bases). The CDR3 sequence: CASSTGRHTDTQYF. The CDR3 nucleotides read TGTGCCAGCAGCACGGGGAGACATACAGATACGCAGTATTTT.